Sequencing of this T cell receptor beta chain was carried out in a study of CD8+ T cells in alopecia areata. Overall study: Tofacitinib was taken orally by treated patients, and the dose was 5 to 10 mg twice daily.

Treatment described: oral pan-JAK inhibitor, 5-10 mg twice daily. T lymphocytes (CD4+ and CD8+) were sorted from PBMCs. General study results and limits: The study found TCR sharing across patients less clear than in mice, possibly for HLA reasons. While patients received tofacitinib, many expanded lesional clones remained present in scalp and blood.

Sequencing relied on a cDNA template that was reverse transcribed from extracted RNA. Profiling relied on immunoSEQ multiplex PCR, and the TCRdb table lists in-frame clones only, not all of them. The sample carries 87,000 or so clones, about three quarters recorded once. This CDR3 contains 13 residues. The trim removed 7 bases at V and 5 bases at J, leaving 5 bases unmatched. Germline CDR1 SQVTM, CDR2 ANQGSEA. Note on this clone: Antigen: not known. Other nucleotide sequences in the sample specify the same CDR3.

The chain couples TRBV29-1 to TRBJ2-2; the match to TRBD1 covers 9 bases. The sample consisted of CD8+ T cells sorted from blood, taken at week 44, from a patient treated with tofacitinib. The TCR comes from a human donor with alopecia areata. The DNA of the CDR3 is TGCAGCGCCTTCGGGACAGGGACCGGGGAGCTGTTTTTT. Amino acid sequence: CSAFGTGTGELFF.